This TCR beta chain was retrieved from a study of shared clonotypes between healthy human individuals. This CDR3 has 15 residues. Sequencing used immunoSEQ multiplex PCR; TCRdb keeps in-frame clones, though not all of them. The sample lists about 520,000 clones, 78% seen once, with around 12% in the top ten. Sequenced material: PBMCs. V gene TRBV21-1 combines with J gene TRBJ2-7; the table gives TRBD2 as D, unverified against the DNA. TRBV21-1 is deemed a pseudogene. This clonotype originated in a woman aged 40 to 50 in good health. Some clones in this sample may be carry-over from other donors' samples. The CDR3, as DNA: TGTGCCAGCAGCAAAGTGGTCGGGAAGGGTTACGAGCAGTACTTC. Its translation: CASSKVVGKGYEQYF.